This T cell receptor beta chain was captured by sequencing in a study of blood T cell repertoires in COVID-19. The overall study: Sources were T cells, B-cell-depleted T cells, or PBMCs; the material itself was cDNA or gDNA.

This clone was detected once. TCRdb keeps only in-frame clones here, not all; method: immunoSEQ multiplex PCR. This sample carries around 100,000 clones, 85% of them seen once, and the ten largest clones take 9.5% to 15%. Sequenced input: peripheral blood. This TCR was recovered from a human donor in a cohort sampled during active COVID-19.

In nucleotides, the CDR3 is TGTGCCAGTTCACGCGCGGCCGCCGGGGAGCTGTTTTTT. Its translation is CASSRAAAGELFF. This rearrangement joins TRBV19 to TRBJ2-2; D remains ambiguous. CDR3 length: 13 amino acids. Trimming left V 8 bases short and J 6 bases short, with 13 bases between. Germline-derived CDR1 and CDR2 are LNHDA and SQIVND (reference sequence).